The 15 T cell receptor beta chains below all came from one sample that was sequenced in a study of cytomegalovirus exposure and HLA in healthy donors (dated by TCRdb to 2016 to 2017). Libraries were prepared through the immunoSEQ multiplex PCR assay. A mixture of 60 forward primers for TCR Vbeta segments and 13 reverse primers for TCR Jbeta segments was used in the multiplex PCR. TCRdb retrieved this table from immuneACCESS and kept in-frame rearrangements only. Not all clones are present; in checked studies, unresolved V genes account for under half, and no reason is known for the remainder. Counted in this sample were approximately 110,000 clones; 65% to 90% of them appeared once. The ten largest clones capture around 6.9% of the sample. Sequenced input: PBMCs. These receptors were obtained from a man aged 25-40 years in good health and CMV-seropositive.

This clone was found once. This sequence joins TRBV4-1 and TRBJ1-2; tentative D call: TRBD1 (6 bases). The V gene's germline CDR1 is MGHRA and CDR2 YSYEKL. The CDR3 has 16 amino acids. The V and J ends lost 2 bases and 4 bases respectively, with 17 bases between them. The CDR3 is CASSQPKQGRLYGYTF. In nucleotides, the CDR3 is TGCGCCAGCAGCCAACCGAAACAGGGCCGCCTCTATGGCTACACCTTC.

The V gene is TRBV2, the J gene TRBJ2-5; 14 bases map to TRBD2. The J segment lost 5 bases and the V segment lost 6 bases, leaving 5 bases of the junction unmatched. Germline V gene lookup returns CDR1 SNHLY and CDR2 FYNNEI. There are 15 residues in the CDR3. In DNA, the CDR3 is TGTGCCAGCAGAAGGACTAGCGGGGGGAAGGAGACCCAGTACTTC. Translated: CASRRTSGGKETQYF.

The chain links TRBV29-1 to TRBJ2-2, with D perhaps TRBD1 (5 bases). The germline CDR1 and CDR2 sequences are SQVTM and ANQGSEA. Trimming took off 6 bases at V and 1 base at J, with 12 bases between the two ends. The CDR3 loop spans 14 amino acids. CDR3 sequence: CSVTSTGNTGELFF. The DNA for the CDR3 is TGCAGCGTAACCAGCACAGGGAACACCGGGGAGCTGTTTTTT.

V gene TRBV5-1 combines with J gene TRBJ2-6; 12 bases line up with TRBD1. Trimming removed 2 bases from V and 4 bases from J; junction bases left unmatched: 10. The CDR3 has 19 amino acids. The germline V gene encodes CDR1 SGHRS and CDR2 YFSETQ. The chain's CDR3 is CASSLQPGTGGGGANVLTF. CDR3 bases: TGCGCCAGCAGCTTACAACCCGGGACAGGGGGCGGGGGGGCCAACGTCCTGACTTTC. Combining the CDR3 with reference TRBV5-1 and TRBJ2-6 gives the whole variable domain KAGVTQTPRYLIKTRGQQVTLSCSPISGHRSVSWYQQTPGQGLQFLFEYFSETQRNKGNFPGRFSGRQFSNSRSEMNVSTLELGDSALYLCASSLQPGTGGGGANVLTFGAGSRLTVL.

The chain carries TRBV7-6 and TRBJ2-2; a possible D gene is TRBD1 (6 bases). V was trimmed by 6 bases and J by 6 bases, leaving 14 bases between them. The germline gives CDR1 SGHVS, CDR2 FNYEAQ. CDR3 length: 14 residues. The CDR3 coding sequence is TGTGCCAGCAGTTTCGACAGGACCGCCGGGGAGCTGTTTTTT. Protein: CASSFDRTAGELFF.

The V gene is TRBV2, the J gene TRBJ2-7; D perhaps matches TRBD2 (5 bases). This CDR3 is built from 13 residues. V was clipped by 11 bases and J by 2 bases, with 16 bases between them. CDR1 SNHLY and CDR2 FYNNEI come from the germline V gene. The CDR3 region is CARRGLTTYEQYF. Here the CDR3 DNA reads TGTGCCCGACGAGGACTGACCACCTACGAGCAGTACTTC.

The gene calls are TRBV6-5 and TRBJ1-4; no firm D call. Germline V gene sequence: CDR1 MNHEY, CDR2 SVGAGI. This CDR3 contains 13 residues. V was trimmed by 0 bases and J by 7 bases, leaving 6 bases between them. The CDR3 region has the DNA TGTGCCAGCAGTTACTCGCCAGGTGAAAAACTGTTTTTT. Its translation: CASSYSPGEKLFF.

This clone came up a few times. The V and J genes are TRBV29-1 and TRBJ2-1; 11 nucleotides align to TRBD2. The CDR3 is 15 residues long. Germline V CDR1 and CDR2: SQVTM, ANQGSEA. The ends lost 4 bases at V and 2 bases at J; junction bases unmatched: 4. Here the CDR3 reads CSVGSGGAPYNEQFF. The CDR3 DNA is TGCAGCGTTGGTAGCGGGGGGGCCCCCTACAATGAGCAGTTCTTC.

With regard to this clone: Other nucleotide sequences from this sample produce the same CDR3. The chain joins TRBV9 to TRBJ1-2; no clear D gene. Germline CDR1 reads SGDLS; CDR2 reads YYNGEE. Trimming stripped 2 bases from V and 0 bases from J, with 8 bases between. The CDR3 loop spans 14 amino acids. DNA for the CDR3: TGTGCCAGCAGCGTCGGTTCTGCTAACTATGGCTACACCTTC. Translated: CASSVGSANYGYTF.

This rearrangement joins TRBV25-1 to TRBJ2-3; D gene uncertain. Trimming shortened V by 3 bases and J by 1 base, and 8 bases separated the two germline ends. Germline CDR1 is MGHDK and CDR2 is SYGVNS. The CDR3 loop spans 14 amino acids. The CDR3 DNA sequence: TGTGCCAGCAGTGATCGCAGCGGCACAGATACGCAGTATTTT. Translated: CASSDRSGTDTQYF.

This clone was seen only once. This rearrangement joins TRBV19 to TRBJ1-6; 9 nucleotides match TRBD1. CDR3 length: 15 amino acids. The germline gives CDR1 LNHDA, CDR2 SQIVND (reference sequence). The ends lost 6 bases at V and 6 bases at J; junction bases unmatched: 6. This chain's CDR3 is CASRSGTGSNSPLHF. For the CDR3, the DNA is TGTGCCAGTAGGTCCGGGACAGGGAGTAATTCACCCCTCCACTTT.

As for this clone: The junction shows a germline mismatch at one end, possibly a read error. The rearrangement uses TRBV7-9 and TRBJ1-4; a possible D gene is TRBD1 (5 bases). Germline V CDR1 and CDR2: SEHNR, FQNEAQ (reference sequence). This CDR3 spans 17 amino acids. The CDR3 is CSSSPRTPGNSWEKLFF. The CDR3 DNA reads TGTTCCAGCAGCCCGCGAACCCCAGGGAATAGTTGGGAAAAACTGTTTTTT.

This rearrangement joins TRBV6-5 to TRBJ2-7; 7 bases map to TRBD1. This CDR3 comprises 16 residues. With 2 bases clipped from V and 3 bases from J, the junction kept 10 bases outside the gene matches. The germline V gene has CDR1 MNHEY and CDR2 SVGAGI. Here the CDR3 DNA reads TGTGCCAGCAGTTACAGTAGGCGGCAGGGGGACTACGAGCAGTACTTC. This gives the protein CASSYSRRQGDYEQYF.

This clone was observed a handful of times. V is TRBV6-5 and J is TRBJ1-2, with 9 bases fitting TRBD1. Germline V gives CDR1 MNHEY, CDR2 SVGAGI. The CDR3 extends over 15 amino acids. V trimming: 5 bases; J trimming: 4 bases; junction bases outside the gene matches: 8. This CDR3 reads CASSGLGTGSYGYTF. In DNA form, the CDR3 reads TGTGCCAGCAGTGGCCTAGGGACAGGGTCCTATGGCTACACCTTC.

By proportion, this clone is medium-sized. The CDR3 region has the DNA TGTGCCACCAGCATAGGACAGGAAAACAATGAGCAGTTCTTC. It yields the protein CATSIGQENNEQFF. The chain links TRBV15 to TRBJ2-1; 7 bases map to TRBD1. The CDR3 has 14 residues. The V gene's germline CDR1 is LNHNV and CDR2 YYDKDF (reference sequence). V was clipped by 4 bases and J by 5 bases; unmatched bases: 5.